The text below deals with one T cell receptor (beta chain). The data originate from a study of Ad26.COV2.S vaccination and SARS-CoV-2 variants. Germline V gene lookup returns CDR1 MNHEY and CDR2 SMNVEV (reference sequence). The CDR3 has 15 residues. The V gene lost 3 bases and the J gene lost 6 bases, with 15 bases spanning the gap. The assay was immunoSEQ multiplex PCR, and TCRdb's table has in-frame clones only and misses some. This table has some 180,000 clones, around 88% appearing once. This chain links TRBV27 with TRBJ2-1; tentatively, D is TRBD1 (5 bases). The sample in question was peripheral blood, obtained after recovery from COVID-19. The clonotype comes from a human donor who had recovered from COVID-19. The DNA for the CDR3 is TGTGCCAGCAGTTTGTCGCCAGGGCTAGGCAATGAGCAGTTCTTC. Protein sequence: CASSLSPGLGNEQFF.